The 8 T cell receptor beta chains presented below share a single source sample, sequenced in a study of identifying expanded T cells in peripheral blood (dated by TCRdb to about 2019). Library method: the immunoSEQ multiplex PCR assay. This is the immuneACCESS table as TCRdb keeps it, with only in-frame sequences that have V and J called. A part of the clones is gone; compared with another copy, unresolved V genes explain less than half, and the rest is unexplained. The sample table holds tens of thousands of clones, of which roughly 85% were seen once. Jointly, the top ten make up around 4% of the sample. The specimen sequenced was blood. The source of these receptors is a person aged 18 to 70 in good health.

The genes are TRBV18 and TRBJ1-1; 7 nucleotides match TRBD1. V trimming: 4 bases; J trimming: 0 bases; junction bases outside the gene matches: 17. The CDR3 extends over 19 amino acids. Germline-derived CDR1 and CDR2 are KGHSH and LQKENI. This chain's CDR3 is CASSQHHRGIGLLNTEAFF. Written as DNA, the CDR3 is TGTGCCAGCTCACAGCATCACAGGGGAATTGGCCTCTTGAACACTGAAGCTTTCTTT.

The V gene is TRBV7-9, the J gene TRBJ1-1; tentative D call: TRBD1 (5 bases). V lost 2 bases to trimming and J lost 2 bases, with 9 bases between them. The CDR3 sequence is 14 residues long. Looked up from germline, CDR1 is SEHNR and CDR2 is FQNEAQ (reference sequence). This chain's CDR3 is CASSLIQGNTEAFF. CDR3 DNA sequence: TGTGCCAGCAGCTTAATTCAGGGAAACACTGAAGCTTTCTTT.

The chain carries TRBV7-6 and TRBJ1-5; D not resolved. The CDR3 runs 15 residues. Germline CDR1 is SGHVS and CDR2 is FNYEAQ. Trimming shortened V by 1 base and J by 0 bases, and 7 bases separated the two germline ends. In DNA, the CDR3 is TGTGCCAGCAGCTTAGGACCCTATAGCAATCAGCCCCAGCATTTT. Amino acids: CASSLGPYSNQPQHF.

Only a few counts were recorded for this clone. The V call is TRBV18, the J call TRBJ1-2; D uncertain. Germline assignment: CDR1 KGHSH and CDR2 LQKENI. The V and J ends lost 0 bases and 7 bases respectively, with 9 bases between them. The CDR3 loop spans 13 amino acids. Here the CDR3 DNA reads TGTGCCAGCTCACCACCGTGGGATACTGGCTACACCTTC. Translated, it gives CASSPPWDTGYTF.

The chain carries TRBV5-1 and TRBJ2-6; no clear D. Germline-derived CDR1 and CDR2 are SGHRS and YFSETQ. There are 15 residues in the CDR3. The ends were cut back, 0 bases at V and 0 bases at J, with 4 bases in the middle. The CDR3 bases are TGCGCCAGCAGCTTGGCCGACTCTGGGGCCAACGTCCTGACTTTC. It yields the protein CASSLADSGANVLTF. The variable domain in full, with the rest retrieved from reference TRBV5-1 and TRBJ2-6, is KAGVTQTPRYLIKTRGQQVTLSCSPISGHRSVSWYQQTPGQGLQFLFEYFSETQRNKGNFPGRFSGRQFSNSRSEMNVSTLELGDSALYLCASSLADSGANVLTFGAGSRLTVL.

The chain joins TRBV9 to TRBJ2-2; D is uncertain. The V end lost 6 bases, the J end lost 2 bases, and 11 bases lay between the germline ends. CDR3 length: 14 amino acids. In germline, CDR1 is SGDLS, CDR2 YYNGEE. The chain's CDR3 is CASTPGGNTGELFF. In DNA, the CDR3 is TGTGCCAGCACCCCCGGTGGCAACACCGGGGAGCTGTTTTTT.

The chain combines TRBV10-2 with TRBJ1-1; possibly TRBD1 for D (5 bases). This CDR3 comprises 13 residues. Germline CDR1 is WSHSY and CDR2 is SAAADI. V was pared by 6 bases and J by 6 bases, with 14 bases between. The CDR3 DNA reads TGCGCCAGCAGAGCGGGGGAAGGGGCTGAAGCTTTCTTT. This codes for CASRAGEGAEAFF.

CDR3 DNA: TGTGCCAGCAACGGCCTGGCCGGCTATAATGAAAAACTGTTTTTT. Encoded protein: CASNGLAGYNEKLFF. The gene calls are TRBV5-8 and TRBJ1-4, with D unresolved. Trimming pared 6 bases from V and 4 bases from J, leaving 16 bases between. Germline loops: CDR1 SGHTS, CDR2 YDEGEE. This CDR3 is 15 amino acids long.